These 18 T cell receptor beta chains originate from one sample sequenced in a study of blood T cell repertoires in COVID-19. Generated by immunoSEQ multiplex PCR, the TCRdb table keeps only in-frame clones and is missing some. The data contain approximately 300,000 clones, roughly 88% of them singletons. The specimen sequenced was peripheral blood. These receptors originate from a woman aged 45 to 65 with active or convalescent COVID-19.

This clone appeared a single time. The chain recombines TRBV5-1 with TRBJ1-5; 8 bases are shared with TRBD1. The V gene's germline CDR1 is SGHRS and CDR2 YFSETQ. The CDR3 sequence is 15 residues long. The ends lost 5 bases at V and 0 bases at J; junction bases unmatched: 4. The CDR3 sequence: CASSSTGDSNQPQHF. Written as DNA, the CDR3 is TGCGCCAGCAGTTCGACAGGGGATAGCAATCAGCCCCAGCATTTT.

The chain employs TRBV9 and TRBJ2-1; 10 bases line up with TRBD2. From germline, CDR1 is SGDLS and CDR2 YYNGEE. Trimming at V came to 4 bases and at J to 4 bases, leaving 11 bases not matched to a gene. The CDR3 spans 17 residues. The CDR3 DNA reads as TGTGCCAGCAGCTACGGACTAGCGGAGGGCCGTTACAATGAGCAGTTCTTC. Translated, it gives CASSYGLAEGRYNEQFF.

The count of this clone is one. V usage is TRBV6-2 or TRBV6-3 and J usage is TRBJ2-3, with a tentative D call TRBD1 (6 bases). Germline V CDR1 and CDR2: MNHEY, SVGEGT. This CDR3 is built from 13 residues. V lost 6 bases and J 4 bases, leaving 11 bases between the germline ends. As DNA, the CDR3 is TGTGCCAGCAGCAACAGGGTAGCAGATACGCAGTATTTT. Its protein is CASSNRVADTQYF.

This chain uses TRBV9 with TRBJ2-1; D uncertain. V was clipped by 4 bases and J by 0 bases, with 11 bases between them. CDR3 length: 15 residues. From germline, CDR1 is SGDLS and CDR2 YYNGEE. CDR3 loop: CASSPTLSSYNEQFF. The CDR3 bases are TGTGCCAGCAGCCCAACGCTTAGCTCCTACAATGAGCAGTTCTTC.

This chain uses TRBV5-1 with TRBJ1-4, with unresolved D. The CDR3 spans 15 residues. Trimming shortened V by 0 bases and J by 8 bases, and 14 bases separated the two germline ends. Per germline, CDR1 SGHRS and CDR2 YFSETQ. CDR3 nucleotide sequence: TGCGCCAGCAGCTTGGACCAACCCCGAGGGGAAAAACTGTTTTTT. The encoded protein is CASSLDQPRGEKLFF.

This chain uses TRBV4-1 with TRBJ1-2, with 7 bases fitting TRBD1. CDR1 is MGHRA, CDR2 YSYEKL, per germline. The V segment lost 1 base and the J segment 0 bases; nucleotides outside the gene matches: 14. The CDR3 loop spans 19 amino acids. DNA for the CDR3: TGCGCCAGCAGCCAAGTGGGACAGATGCTTAGAAAAACTAACTATGGCTACACCTTC. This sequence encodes CASSQVGQMLRKTNYGYTF.

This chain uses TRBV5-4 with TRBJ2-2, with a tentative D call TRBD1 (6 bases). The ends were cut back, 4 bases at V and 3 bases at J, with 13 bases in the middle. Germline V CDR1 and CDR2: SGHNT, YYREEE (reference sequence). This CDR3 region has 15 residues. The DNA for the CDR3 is TGTGCCAGCAGCCCGAGGCAGGGGTACACCGGGGAGCTGTTTTTT. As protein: CASSPRQGYTGELFF.

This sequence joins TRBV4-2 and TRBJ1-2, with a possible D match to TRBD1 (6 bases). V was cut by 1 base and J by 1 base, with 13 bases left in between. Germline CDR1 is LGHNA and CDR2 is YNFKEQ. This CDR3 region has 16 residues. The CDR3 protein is CASSQAEGQLNYGYTF. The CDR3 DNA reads TGTGCCAGCAGCCAAGCTGAGGGACAACTTAACTATGGCTACACCTTC.

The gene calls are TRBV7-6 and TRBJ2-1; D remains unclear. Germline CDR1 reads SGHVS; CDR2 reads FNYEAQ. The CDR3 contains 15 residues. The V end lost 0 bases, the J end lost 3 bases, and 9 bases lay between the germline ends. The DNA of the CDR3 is TGTGCCAGCAGCTTAGCTCAGGATAACTACAATGAGCAGTTCTTC. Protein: CASSLAQDNYNEQFF.

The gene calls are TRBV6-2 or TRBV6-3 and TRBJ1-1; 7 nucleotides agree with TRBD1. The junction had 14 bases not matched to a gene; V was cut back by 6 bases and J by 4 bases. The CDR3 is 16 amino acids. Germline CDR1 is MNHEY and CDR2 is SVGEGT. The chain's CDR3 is CASSPRALRQGTEAFF. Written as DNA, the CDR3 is TGTGCCAGCAGCCCCCGGGCCCTGAGACAGGGCACTGAAGCTTTCTTT.

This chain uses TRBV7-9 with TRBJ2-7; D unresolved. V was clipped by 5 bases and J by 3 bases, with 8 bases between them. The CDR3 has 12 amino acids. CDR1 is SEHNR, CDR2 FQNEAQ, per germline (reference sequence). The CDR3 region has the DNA TGTGCCAGCAGCGCTAGTTACTACGAGCAGTACTTC. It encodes CASSASYYEQYF.

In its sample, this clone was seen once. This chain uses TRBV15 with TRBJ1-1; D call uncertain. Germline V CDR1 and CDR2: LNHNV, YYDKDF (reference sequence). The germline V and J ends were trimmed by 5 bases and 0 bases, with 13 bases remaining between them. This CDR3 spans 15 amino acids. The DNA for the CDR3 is TGTGCCACCAGCCCAGCGAAAGGATTGAACACTGAAGCTTTCTTT. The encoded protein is CATSPAKGLNTEAFF.

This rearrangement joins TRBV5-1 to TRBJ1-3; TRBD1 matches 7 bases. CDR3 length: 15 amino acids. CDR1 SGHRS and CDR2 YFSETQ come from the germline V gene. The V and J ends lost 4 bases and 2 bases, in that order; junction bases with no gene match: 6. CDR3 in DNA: TGCGCCAGCAGCCCTTCGACAGGGCCTGGAAACACCATATATTTT. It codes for CASSPSTGPGNTIYF. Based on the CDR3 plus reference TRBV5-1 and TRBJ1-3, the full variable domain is KAGVTQTPRYLIKTRGQQVTLSCSPISGHRSVSWYQQTPGQGLQFLFEYFSETQRNKGNFPGRFSGRQFSNSRSEMNVSTLELGDSALYLCASSPSTGPGNTIYFGEGSWLTVV.

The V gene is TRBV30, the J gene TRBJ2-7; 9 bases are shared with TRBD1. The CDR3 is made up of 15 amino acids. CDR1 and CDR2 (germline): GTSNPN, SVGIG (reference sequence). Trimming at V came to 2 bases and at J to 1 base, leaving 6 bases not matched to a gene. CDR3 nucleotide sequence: TGTGCCTGGAGTCCTTCTGGACAGGGGTCCTACGAGCAGTACTTC. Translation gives CAWSPSGQGSYEQYF.

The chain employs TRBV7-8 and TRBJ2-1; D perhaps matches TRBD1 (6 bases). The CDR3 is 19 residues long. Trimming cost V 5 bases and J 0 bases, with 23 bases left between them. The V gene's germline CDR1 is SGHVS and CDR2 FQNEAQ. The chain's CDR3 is CASSSRWTVRITSYNEQFF. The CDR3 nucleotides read TGTGCCAGCAGCAGTCGATGGACAGTTCGCATTACCTCCTACAATGAGCAGTTCTTC.

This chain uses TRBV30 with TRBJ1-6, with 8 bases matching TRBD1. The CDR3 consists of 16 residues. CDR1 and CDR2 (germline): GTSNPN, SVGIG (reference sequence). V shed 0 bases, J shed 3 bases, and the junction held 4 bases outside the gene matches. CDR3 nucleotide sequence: TGTGCCTGGAGTGTAGACAGGGGCAACTATAATTCACCCCTCCACTTT. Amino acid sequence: CAWSVDRGNYNSPLHF.

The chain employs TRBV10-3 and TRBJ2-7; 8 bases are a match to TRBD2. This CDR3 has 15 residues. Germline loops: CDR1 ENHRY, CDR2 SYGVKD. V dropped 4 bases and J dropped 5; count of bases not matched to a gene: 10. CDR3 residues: CAISALAGTGNEQYF. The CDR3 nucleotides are TGTGCCATCAGTGCCTTAGCGGGAACGGGGAACGAGCAGTACTTC.

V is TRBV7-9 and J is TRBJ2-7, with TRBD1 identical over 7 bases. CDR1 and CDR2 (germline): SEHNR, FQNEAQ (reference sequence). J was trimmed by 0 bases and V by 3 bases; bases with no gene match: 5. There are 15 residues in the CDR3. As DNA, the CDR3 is TGTGCCAGCAGCTTCGGACAGGAATCCTCCTACGAGCAGTACTTC. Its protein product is CASSFGQESSYEQYF.